This TCR beta chain appears in the sequencing data of a study of shared clonotypes between healthy human individuals. Terminally differentiated effector memory CD45RA+ cells were excluded by CCR7 positive selection of CD45RO-negative cells. Adults of Caucasian background living in Nashville, Tennessee made up all donors. Study-wide results and limits: A reduction in generation probabilities was seen for non-shared clonotypes relative to those shared by all four donors.

As for this clone: Its antigen remains unknown.

Here immunoSEQ multiplex PCR was the method, and the copy in TCRdb shows in-frame clones only, minus some. The repertoire has some 2,100,000 clones, about 92% of them found once; the top ten carry approximately 1.7%. The germline V gene has CDR1 PRHDT and CDR2 FYEKMQ (reference sequence). This CDR3 is 11 amino acids long. Trimming removed 3 bases at V and 12 bases at J, with 11 bases between. The J gene is TRBJ1-1, the V gene TRBV13, with D possibly being TRBD1 (6 bases). The sequenced sample consisted of naive CD8+ T cells from PBMCs. The TCR comes from a man younger than 35 in good health. Some clones in this sample may be carry-over from other donors' samples. For the CDR3, the DNA is TGTGCCAGCAGCTTCAGCCAGGGGACTTTCTTT. Amino acids: CASSFSQGTFF.